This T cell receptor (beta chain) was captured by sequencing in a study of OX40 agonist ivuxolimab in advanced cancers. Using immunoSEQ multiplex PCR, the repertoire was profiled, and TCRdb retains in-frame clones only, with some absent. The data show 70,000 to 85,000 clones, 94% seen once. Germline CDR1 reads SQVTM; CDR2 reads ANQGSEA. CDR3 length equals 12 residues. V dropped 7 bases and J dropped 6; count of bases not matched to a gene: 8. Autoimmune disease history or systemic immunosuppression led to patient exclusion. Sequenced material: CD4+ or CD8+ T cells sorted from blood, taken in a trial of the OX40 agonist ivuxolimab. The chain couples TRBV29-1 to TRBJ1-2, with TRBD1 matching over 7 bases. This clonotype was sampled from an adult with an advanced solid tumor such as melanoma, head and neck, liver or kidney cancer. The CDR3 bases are TGCAGCGCTGCACCCGGGACAGATGGCTACACCTTC. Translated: CSAAPGTDGYTF.